The clone carrying this T cell receptor beta chain was counted ten times or more. Its antigen is not identified. The sample originates from a study of T cells in Graves' hyperthyroidism and ophthalmopathy. Among the patients, aged 18 to 65, hyperthyroidism was newly diagnosed and had lasted under 2 months. Findings and limits, study-wide: Blood also carried most thyroid clonotypes expanded above 0.001. By a 13 V-J model, ophthalmopathy was set apart from stable hyperthyroidism. Ophthalmopathy was identified by the model a median approximately 6.4 months ahead of onset.

TCR beta CDR3 region amplification was performed from RNA transcripts. The HTBI set primed first-round TCR CDR3 RT-PCR. MiXCR, run by TCRdb on the multiplex PCR reads, gives a single entry per CDR3 protein. The table includes about 380,000 distinct CDR3 sequences, roughly 14% detected once. CDR3 size: 16 residues. The germline gives CDR1 SGHRS, CDR2 YFSETQ. Trimming pared 4 bases from V and 0 bases from J, leaving 17 bases between. This sequence originates from a woman aged 55-69 years with Graves' hyperthyroidism. The chain recombines TRBV5-1 with TRBJ2-7; D possibly corresponds to TRBD1 (6 bases). The sample taken for sequencing was blood. CDR3 DNA: TGCGCCAGCAGCAGATACAGGGCCGAGAGCTCCTACGAGCAGTACTTC. It is translated as CASSRYRAESSYEQYF.